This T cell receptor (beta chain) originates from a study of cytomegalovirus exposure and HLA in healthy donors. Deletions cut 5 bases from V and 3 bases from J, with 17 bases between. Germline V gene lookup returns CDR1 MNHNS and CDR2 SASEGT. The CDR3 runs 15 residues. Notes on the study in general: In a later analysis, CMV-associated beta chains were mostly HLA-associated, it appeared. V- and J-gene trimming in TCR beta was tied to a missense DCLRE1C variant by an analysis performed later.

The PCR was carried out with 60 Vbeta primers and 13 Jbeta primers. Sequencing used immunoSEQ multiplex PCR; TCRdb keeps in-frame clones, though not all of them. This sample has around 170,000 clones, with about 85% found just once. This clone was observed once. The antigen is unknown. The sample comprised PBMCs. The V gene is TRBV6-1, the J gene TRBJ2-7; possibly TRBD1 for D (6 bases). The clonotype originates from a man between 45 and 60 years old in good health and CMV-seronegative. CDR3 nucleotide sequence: TGTGCCAGCAGTACACAGGGTGGATTGGTCTACGAGCAGTACTTC. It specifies CASSTQGGLVYEQYF.